Sequencing of this T cell receptor (beta chain) was carried out in a study of blood T cell repertoires in COVID-19. About the study: The cDNA or gDNA used as material had been derived from T cells, B-cell-depleted T cells, or PBMCs.

As processed by the authors: It was from reference gene primer amplification that nucleated cell counts were estimated. The data were produced by immunoSEQ multiplex PCR, yet TCRdb's version contains in-frame clones alone and is incomplete. V and J calls and clone size come straight from that table; D and trimming were deduced from the DNA. Among fewer than 110,000 clones listed, approximately 81% were seen once. This CDR3 is 14 amino acids long. Germline V CDR1 and CDR2: SEHNR, FQNEAQ (reference sequence). The trim removed 5 bases at V and 4 bases at J, leaving 5 bases unmatched. This chain joins TRBV7-9 and TRBJ2-3, with 8 bases aligning to TRBD1. Input material: peripheral blood. The sequence derives from a human donor in a cohort sampled during active COVID-19. In nucleotides, the CDR3 is TGTGCCAGCAGCGTACAGGGGGAGGCAGATACGCAGTATTTT. Translated, it gives CASSVQGEADTQYF.